The source of this T cell receptor (beta chain) is a study of CD8+ T cells in alopecia areata. This clone was found a few times. Trimming removed 5 bases at V and 3 bases at J, with 13 bases between. The germline V gene encodes CDR1 ENHRY and CDR2 SYGVKD. CDR3 length: 15 amino acids. Treatment described: oral pan-JAK inhibitor, 5-10 mg twice daily. Patients with alopecia areata provided lesional scalp punch biopsies as well as peripheral blood. Extraction of RNA preceded its reverse transcription into cDNA, which served as the sequencing template. Clones were sequenced by immunoSEQ multiplex PCR, and TCRdb holds only the in-frame ones, with some missing. The data hold more than 200,000 clones, with 40% to 55% observed a single time.

The source was CD4+ T cells sorted from blood, collected around week 36, from a patient treated with tofacitinib. The TCR originated in a human donor with alopecia areata. This chain links TRBV10-3 with TRBJ1-4; D is ambiguous. CDR3 coding DNA: TGTGCCATCAGTCCCTCCGGTGGGGCTAATGAAAAACTGTTTTTT. Translating gives CAISPSGGANEKLFF.